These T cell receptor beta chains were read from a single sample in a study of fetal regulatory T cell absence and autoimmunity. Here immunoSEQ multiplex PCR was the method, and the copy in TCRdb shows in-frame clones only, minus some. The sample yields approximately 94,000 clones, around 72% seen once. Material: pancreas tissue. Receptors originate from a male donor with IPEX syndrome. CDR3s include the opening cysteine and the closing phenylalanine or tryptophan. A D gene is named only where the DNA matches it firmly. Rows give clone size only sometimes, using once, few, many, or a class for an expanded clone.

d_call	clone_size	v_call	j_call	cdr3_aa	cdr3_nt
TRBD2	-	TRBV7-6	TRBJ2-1	CTSSYEAPLAESLYNEQFF	TGTACCAGCAGCTACGAGGCCCCTCTAGCGGAGTCCCTCTACAATGAGCAGTTCTTC
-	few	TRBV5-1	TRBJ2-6	CASSKSGSGANVLTF	TGCGCCAGCAGCAAGTCGGGCTCTGGGGCCAACGTCCTGACTTTC
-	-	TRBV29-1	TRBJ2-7	CSVLGGGVSYEQYF	TGCAGCGTTTTGGGGGGGGGCGTGTCCTACGAGCAGTACTTC
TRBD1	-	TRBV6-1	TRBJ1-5	CASSEPRGRNQPQHF	TGTGCCAGCAGTGAACCCAGGGGGCGCAATCAGCCCCAGCATTTT
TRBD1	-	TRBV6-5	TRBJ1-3	CASSSGGSGNTIYF	TGTGCCAGCAGTTCAGGGGGCTCTGGAAACACCATATATTTT
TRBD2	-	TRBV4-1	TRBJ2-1	CASRRESGRADEQFF	TGCGCCAGCAGACGGGAAAGCGGGAGGGCCGATGAGCAGTTCTTC
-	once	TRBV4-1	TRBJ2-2	CASSQEFRTGELFF	TGCGCCAGCAGCCAAGAATTCCGGACCGGGGAGCTGTTTTTT
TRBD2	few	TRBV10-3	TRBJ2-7	CAIQTSGSSYEQYF	TGTGCCATCCAGACTAGCGGGAGCTCCTACGAGCAGTACTTC
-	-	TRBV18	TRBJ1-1	CASSPPRYGSSVDSDTEAFF	TGTGCCAGCTCACCACCGAGGTATGGATCGTCGGTAGACAGCGACACTGAAGCTTTCTTT
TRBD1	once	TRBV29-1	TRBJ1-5	CSVEGTGPLQESAQHF	TGCAGCGTTGAAGGGACAGGGCCTCTTCAAGAATCAGCCCAGCATTTT
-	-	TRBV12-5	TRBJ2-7	CASGFSYEQYF	TGTGCTAGTGGTTTCTCCTACGAGCAGTACTTC